This TCR beta chain comes out of a study of CD8+CD57+ T cells in acquired aplastic anemia. The CDR3 sequence is 13 residues long. Per the germline V gene, CDR1 is LNHDA and CDR2 is SQIVND (reference sequence). The V end lost 5 bases, the J end lost 4 bases, and 11 bases lay between the germline ends. Genomic DNA templated the TCR beta VDJ and CDR3 profiling. One entry per CDR3 protein results from TCRdb running MiXCR on the reads. There are tens of thousands of distinct CDR3 sequences in the sample; 75% to 85% occur only once, and approximately 22% lies in the top ten. This clonotype has only a few counts.

This chain joins TRBV19 and TRBJ1-2; tentative D call: TRBD1 (5 bases). The sequence was collected from a human donor in good health, serving as a control. Sequencing was performed on sorted CD4+, CD8+, or CD8+CD57+ T cells (not recorded which) from PBMCs. CDR3 sequence: CASSYQGTYGYTF. CDR3 DNA sequence: TGTGCCAGTAGTTATCAGGGAACCTATGGCTACACCTTC.